The 5 T cell receptor beta chains reported below all come from one sample, sequenced in a study of CD8 T cells in ankylosing spondylitis. MiXCR, applied by TCRdb to the 5' RACE reads, yields one record per CDR3 protein. This table holds 200,000 to 250,000 distinct CDR3 sequences, approximately 11% found once. Sequencing was carried out using blood, either unsorted or a sorted T cell fraction (not recorded which). These receptors came from a male donor with ankylosing spondylitis or in good health (not recorded which).

In its sample, this clonotype was seen many times. The gene calls are TRBV5-1 and TRBJ2-1; TRBD2 agrees at 13 bases. The CDR3 has 14 amino acids. Germline V gene data show CDR1 as SGHRS and CDR2 as YFSETQ. The V and J ends lost 7 bases and 9 bases, in that order; junction bases with no gene match: 7. The CDR3 nucleotides read TGCGCCAGCGGGGAACTAGCGGGAGGGGTTGAGCAGTTCTTC. As protein: CASGELAGGVEQFF.

CDR3 bases: TGTGCCAGCAGTTCCTACGGGAACGGCAACACTGAAGCTTTCTTT. Its protein product is CASSSYGNGNTEAFF. The chain combines TRBV6-5 with TRBJ1-1; unclear D gene. The germline gives CDR1 MNHEY, CDR2 SVGAGI. V was shortened by 4 bases and J by 2 bases, with 14 bases between the two germline ends. The CDR3 has 15 residues.

This clonotype was detected ten times or more. The chain recombines TRBV5-1 with TRBJ2-7, with D possibly TRBD1 on 6 matching bases. The V end was cut by 3 bases, the J end by 3 bases, with 16 bases between. The CDR3 contains 15 residues. Germline CDR1 and CDR2: SGHRS and YFSETQ. This CDR3 reads CASSYGRPDSYEQYF. The CDR3 DNA is TGCGCCAGCAGCTACGGGCGTCCGGACAGCTACGAGCAGTACTTC. Using reference TRBV5-1 and TRBJ2-7 for the parts outside the CDR3, the full variable domain is KAGVTQTPRYLIKTRGQQVTLSCSPISGHRSVSWYQQTPGQGLQFLFEYFSETQRNKGNFPGRFSGRQFSNSRSEMNVSTLELGDSALYLCASSYGRPDSYEQYFGPGTRLTVT.

The chain recombines TRBV2 with TRBJ2-7; 13 bases match TRBD2. Per germline, CDR1 SNHLY and CDR2 FYNNEI. The trim removed 6 bases at V and 4 bases at J, leaving 6 bases unmatched. This CDR3 comprises 15 residues. CDR3 nucleotide sequence: TGTGCCAGCAGGGTTACTAGCGGGAGGGCGTACGAGCAGTACTTC. Protein: CASRVTSGRAYEQYF.

This clonotype was detected many times. The J gene is TRBJ1-1, the V gene TRBV6-1, with a weak D call TRBD1 (6 bases). The CDR3 contains 13 residues. CDR1 and CDR2 from the germline V gene are MNHNS and SASEGT. Trimming shortened V by 7 bases and J by 2 bases, and 11 bases separated the two germline ends. The CDR3 DNA reads TGTGCCAGCACCCCACAGGGAAACACTGAAGCTTTCTTT. Protein sequence: CASTPQGNTEAFF.